This T cell receptor beta chain stems from a study of T cell repertoires in cytomegalovirus infection. TCRdb passed the reads through MiXCR, listing each CDR3 protein once. Of some 560,000 distinct CDR3 sequences in the sample, 40% were seen once. About this clonotype itself: Its target is unknown.

The CDR3 spans 16 residues. From germline, CDR1 is MNHNY and CDR2 SVGAGI (reference sequence). V lost 0 bases to trimming and J lost 1 base, with 12 bases between them. This chain connects TRBV6-6 to TRBJ2-5; weak D call: TRBD2 (6 bases). This specimen was cultured PBMCs, taken from culture after CMV antigen stimulation. This clonotype originated in a human donor in good health (CMV status not recorded). Some clones in this sample may be carry-over from other donors' samples. The CDR3 DNA reads as TGTGCCAGCAGTTACTCGGGACTGCTCACCCAAGAGACCCAGTACTTC. It specifies CASSYSGLLTQETQYF.